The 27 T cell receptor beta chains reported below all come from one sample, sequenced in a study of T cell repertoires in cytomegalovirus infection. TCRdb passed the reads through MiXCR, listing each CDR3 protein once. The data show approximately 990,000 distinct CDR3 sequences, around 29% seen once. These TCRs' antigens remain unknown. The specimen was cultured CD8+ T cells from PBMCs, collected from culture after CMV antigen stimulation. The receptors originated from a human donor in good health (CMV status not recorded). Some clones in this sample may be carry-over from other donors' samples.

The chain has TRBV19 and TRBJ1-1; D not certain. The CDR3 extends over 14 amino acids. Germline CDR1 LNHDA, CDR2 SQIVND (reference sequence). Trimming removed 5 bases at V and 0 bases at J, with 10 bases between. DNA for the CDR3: TGTGCCAGTAGTCCCTCAACACTGAACACTGAAGCTTTCTTT. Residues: CASSPSTLNTEAFF.

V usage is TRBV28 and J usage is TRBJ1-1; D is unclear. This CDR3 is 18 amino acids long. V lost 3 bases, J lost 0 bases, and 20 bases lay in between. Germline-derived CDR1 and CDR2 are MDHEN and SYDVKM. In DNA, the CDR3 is TGTGCCAGCAGTTTTTCGGTCTATTTGGACGGCATGAACACTGAAGCTTTCTTT. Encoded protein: CASSFSVYLDGMNTEAFF.

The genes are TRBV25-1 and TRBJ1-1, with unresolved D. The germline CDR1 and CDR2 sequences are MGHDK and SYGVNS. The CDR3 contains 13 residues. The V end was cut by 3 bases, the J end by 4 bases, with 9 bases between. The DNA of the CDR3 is TGTGCCAGCAGTGATGCATGGGTCACTGAAGCTTTCTTT. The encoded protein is CASSDAWVTEAFF.

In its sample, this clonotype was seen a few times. The CDR3 DNA sequence: TGTGCCACCAGTGAGGGTGGACAGGGGGTATCCCAAGAGACCCAGTACTTC. Translated: CATSEGGQGVSQETQYF. The V call is TRBV24-1, the J call TRBJ2-5; the match to TRBD1 covers 10 bases. The V gene's germline CDR1 is KGHDR and CDR2 SFDVKD. This CDR3 spans 17 amino acids. With V trimmed by 4 bases and J by 1 base, 8 bases remained unmatched.

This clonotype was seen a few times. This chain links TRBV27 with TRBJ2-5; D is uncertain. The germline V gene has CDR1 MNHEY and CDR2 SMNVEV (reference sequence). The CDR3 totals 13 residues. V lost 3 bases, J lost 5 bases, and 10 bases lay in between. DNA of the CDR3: TGTGCCAGCAGTTTCAATCTCGGGGAGACCCAGTACTTC. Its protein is CASSFNLGETQYF.

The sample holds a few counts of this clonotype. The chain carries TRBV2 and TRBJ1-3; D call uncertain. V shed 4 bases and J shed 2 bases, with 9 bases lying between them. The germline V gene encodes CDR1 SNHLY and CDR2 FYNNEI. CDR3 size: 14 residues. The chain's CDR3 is CASSGRVTGNTIYF. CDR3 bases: TGTGCCAGCAGTGGGAGGGTTACTGGAAACACCATATATTTT.

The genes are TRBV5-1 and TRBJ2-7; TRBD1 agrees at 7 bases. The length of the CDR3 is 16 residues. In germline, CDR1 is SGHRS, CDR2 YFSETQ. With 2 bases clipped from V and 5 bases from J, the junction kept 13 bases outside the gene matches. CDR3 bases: TGCGCCAGCAGCTTCTTCCCGGACAGGCTGGGGAACGAGCAGTACTTC. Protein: CASSFFPDRLGNEQYF.

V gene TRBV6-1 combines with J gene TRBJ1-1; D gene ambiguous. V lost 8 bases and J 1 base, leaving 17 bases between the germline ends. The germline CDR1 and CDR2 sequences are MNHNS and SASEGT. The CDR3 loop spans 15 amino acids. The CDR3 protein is CASSFVLMANTEAFF. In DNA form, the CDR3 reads TGTGCCAGCTCTTTCGTATTGATGGCGAACACTGAAGCTTTCTTT.

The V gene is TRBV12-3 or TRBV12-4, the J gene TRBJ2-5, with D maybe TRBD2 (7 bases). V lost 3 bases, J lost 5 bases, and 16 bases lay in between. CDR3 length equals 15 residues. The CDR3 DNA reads TGTGCCAGCAGTTTTACCCCCGCGGGGGCGGAGACCCAGTACTTC. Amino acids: CASSFTPAGAETQYF.

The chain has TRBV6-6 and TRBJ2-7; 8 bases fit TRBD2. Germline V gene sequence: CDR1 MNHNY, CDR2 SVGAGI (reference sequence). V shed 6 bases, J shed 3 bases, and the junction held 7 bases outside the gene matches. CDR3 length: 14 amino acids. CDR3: CASRSGREDYEQYV. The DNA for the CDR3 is TGTGCCAGCAGGTCCGGGCGGGAGGACTACGAGCAGTACGTC.

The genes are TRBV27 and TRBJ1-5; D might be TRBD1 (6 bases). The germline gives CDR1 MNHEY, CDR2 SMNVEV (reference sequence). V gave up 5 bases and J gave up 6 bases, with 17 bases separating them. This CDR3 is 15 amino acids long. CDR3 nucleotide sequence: TGTGCCAGCAGTGGGGACGGGGGGGCATCTCAGCCCCAGCATTTT. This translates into CASSGDGGASQPQHF.

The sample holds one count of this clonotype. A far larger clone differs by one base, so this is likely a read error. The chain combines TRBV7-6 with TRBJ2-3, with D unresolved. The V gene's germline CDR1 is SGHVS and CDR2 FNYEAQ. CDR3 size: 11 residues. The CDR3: CVSSPGDTQYF. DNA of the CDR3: TGTGTCAGCAGCCCTGGGGATACGCAGTATTTT.

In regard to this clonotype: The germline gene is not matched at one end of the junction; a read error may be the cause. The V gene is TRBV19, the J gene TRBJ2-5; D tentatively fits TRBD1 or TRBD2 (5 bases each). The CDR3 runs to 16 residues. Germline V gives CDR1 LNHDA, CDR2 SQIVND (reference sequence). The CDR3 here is CASSTGPTKGRETRYF. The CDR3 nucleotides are TGTGCCAGTAGTACGGGACCCACAAAGGGGAGAGAGACCCGGTACTTC. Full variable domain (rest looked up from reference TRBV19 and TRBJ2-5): DGGITQSPKYLFRKEGQNVTLSCEQNLNHDAMYWYRQDPGQGLRLIYYSQIVNDFQKGDIAEGYSVSREKKESFPLTVTSAQKNPTAFYLCASSTGPTKGRETRYFGPGTRLLVL.

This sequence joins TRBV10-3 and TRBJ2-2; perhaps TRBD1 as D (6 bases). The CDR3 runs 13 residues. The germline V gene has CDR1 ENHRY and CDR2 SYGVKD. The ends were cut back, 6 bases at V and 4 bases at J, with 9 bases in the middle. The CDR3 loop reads CAISDRSTGELFF. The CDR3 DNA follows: TGTGCCATCAGCGACAGGTCCACCGGGGAGCTGTTTTTT.

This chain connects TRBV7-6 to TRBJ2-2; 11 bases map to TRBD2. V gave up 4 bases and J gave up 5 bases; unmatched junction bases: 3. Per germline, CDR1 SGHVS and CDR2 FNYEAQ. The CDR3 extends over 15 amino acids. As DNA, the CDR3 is TGTGCCAGCAGCTCACTAGCGGGGGAGACCGGGGAGCTGTTTTTT. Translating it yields CASSSLAGETGELFF. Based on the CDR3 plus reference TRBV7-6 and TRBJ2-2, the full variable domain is GAGVSQSPRYKVTKRGQDVALRCDPISGHVSLYWYRQALGQGPEFLTYFNYEAQQDKSGLPNDRFSAERPEGSISTLTIQRTEQRDSAMYRCASSSLAGETGELFFGEGSRLTVL.

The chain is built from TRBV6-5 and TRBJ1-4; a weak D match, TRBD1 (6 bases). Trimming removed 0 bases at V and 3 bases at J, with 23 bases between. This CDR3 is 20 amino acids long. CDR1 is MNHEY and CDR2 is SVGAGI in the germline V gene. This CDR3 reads CASSYSRRGGVGGPNEKLFF. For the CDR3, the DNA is TGTGCCAGCAGTTACTCGAGACGAGGGGGGGTCGGGGGACCTAATGAAAAACTGTTTTTT.

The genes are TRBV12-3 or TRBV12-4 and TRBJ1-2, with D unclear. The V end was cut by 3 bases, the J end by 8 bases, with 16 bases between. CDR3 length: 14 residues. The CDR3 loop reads CASSFFGEGLGYTF. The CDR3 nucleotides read TGTGCCAGCAGTTTTTTCGGGGAGGGCCTCGGCTACACCTTC.

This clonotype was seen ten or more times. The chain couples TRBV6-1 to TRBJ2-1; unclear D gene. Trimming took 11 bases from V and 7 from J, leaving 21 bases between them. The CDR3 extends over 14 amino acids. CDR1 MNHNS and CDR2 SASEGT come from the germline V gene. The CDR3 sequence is CAGERPTSGNEQFF. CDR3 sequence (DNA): TGTGCCGGCGAACGTCCTACGAGTGGAAATGAGCAGTTCTTC.

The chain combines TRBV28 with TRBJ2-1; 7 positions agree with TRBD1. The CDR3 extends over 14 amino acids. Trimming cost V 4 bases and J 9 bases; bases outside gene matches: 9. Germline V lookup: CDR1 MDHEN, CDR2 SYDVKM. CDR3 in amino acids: CASSSTGYEGEQFF. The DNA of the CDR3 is TGTGCCAGCAGTTCGACAGGGTATGAAGGTGAGCAGTTCTTC.

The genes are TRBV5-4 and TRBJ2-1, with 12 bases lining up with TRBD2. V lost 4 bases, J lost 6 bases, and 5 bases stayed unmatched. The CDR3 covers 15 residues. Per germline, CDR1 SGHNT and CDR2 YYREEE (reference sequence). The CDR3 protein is CASSPGLAGTNEQFF. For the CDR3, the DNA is TGTGCCAGCAGCCCCGGACTAGCGGGGACCAATGAGCAGTTCTTC.

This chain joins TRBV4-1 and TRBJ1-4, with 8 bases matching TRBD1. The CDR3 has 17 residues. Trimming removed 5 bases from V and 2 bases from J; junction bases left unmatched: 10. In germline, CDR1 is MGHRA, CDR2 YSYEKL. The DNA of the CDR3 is TGCGCCAGCAGCTCCCGGACAGGGAGGTGGACTAATGAAAAACTGTTTTTT. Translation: CASSSRTGRWTNEKLFF.

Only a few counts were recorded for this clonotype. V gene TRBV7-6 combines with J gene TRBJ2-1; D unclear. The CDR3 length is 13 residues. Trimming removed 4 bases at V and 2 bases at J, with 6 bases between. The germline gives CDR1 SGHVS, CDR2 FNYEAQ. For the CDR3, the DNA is TGTGCCAGCAGCTACGCGGCCTACAATGAGCAGTTCTTC. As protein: CASSYAAYNEQFF.

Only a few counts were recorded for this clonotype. The CDR3 protein is CASSFADRGDYGYTF. In DNA, the CDR3 is TGTGCCAGCAGTTTCGCGGACAGGGGAGACTATGGCTACACCTTC. The rearrangement joins TRBV12-3 or TRBV12-4 to TRBJ1-2, with 9 nucleotides matching TRBD1. This CDR3 spans 15 amino acids. Trimming at V came to 3 bases and at J to 3 bases, leaving 5 bases not matched to a gene.

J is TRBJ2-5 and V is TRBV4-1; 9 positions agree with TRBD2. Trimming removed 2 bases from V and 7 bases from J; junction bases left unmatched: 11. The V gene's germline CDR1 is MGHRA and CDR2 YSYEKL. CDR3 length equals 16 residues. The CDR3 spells CASSQHPFAGGGTQYF. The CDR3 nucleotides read TGCGCCAGCAGCCAACACCCTTTTGCGGGGGGGGGGACCCAGTACTTC.

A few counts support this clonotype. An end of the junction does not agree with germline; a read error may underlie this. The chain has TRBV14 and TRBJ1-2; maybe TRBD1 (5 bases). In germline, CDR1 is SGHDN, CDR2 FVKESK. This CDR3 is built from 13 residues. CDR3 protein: CASSQGPTAPLFF. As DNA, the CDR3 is TGTGCCAGCAGCCAAGGGCCGACAGCACCCCTCTTCTTC.

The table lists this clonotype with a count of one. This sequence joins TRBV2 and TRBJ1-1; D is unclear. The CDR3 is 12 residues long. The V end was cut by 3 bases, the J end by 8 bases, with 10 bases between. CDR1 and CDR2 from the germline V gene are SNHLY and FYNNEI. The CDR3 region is CASSESIMEAFF. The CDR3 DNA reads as TGTGCCAGCAGTGAGTCGATAATGGAAGCTTTCTTT. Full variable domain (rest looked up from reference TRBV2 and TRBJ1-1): EPEVTQTPSHQVTQMGQEVILRCVPISNHLYFYWYRQILGQKVEFLVSFYNNEISEKSEIFDDQFSVERPDGSNFTLKIRSTKLEDSAMYFCASSESIMEAFFGQGTRLTVV.

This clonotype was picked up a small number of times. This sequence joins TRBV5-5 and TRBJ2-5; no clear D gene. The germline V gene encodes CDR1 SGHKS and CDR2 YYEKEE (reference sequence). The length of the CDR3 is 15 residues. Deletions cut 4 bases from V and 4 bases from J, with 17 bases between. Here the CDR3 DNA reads TGTGCCAGCAGCCTGGACCTACTGTGGAGAGAGACCCAGTACTTC. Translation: CASSLDLLWRETQYF.